This record looks at one T cell receptor (beta chain) sequence and its context. This sample is part of a study of blood T cell repertoires in COVID-19. Across the study: Whether acute or convalescent, the COVID-19 samples came from the United States, Italy and Spain. Sample material is recorded as cDNA or gDNA derived from T cells, B-cell-depleted T cells, or PBMCs.

This CDR3 comprises 13 residues. Germline V lookup: CDR1 SGHDN, CDR2 FVKESK. Deletions cut 3 bases from V and 8 bases from J, with 13 bases between. Measured with immunoSEQ multiplex PCR; TCRdb has only the in-frame clones, and not every one. In the table there are around 450,000 clones, around 90% of which are singletons. Participants were placed into cohorts based on the clinical history they reported. The sequence derives from a woman between 18 and 29 years old who had recovered from COVID-19. The chain links TRBV14 to TRBJ1-1; D might be TRBD1 (5 bases). What was sequenced was PBMCs or T cells enriched from blood (not recorded which). CDR3 DNA: TGTGCCAGCAGCCAGATAGACAGCCCCGAAGCTTTCTTT. This gives the protein CASSQIDSPEAFF.